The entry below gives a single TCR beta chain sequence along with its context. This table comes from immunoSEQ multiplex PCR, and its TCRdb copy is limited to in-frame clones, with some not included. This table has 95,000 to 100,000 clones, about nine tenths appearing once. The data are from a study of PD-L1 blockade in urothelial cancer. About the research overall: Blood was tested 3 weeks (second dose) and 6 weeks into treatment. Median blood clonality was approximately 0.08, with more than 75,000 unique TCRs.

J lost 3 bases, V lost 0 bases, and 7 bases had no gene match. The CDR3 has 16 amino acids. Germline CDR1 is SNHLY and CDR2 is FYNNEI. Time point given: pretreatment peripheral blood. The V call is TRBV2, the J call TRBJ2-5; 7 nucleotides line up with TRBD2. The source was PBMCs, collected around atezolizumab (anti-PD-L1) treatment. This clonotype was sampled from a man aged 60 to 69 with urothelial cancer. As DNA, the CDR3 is TGTGCCAGCAGTGAAGCGCGTGCTAGCGGAAAAGAGACCCAGTACTTC. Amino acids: CASSEARASGKETQYF.